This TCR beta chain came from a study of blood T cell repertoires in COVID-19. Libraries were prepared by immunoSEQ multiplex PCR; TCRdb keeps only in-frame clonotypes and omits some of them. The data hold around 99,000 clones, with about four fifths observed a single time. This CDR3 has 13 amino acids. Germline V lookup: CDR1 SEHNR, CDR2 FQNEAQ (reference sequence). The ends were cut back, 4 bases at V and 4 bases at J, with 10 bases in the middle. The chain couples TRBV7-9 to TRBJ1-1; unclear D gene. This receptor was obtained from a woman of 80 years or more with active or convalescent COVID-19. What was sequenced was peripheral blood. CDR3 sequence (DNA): TGTGCCAGCAGCTCCTCGAGTGGCACTGAAGCTTTCTTT. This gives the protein CASSSSSGTEAFF. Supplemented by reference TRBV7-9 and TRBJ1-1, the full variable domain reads DTGVSQNPRHKITKRGQNVTFRCDPISEHNRLYWYRQTLGQGPEFLTYFQNEAQLEKSRLLSDRFSAERPKGSFSTLEIQRTEQGDSAMYLCASSSSSGTEAFFGQGTRLTVV.